The 16 T cell receptor beta chains given below trace back to one sample, sequenced in a study of T cell responses to AZD1222 COVID-19 vaccine. Sequenced by immunoSEQ multiplex PCR; TCRdb stores in-frame clones only, minus some. The table lists approximately 100,000 clones, roughly 87% of them singletons. The sample was peripheral blood, taken 28 days after the second AZD1222 dose. The source of these receptors is an adult who received the AZD1222 COVID-19 vaccine.

V gene TRBV11-2 combines with J gene TRBJ2-7, with D perhaps matching TRBD1 (7 bases). Germline loops: CDR1 SGHAT, CDR2 FQNNGV. CDR3 length: 15 residues. Trimming removed 1 base from V and 3 bases from J, with 13 bases in between. This CDR3 reads CASSLGPGGHYEQYF. The CDR3 DNA reads TGTGCCAGCAGCTTAGGCCCAGGGGGGCACTACGAGCAGTACTTC.

The chain uses TRBV9 and TRBJ1-5, with TRBD1 matching 9 bases. The germline gives CDR1 SGDLS, CDR2 YYNGEE. The CDR3 consists of 16 residues. With V trimmed by 2 bases and J by 0 bases, 3 bases remained unmatched. The CDR3 reads CASSVGTGNSNQPQHF. Here the CDR3 DNA reads TGTGCCAGCAGCGTCGGGACAGGGAATAGCAATCAGCCCCAGCATTTT.

The chain has TRBV5-1 and TRBJ2-1, with 11 bases aligning to TRBD2. CDR1 and CDR2 (germline): SGHRS, YFSETQ. The CDR3 is 13 amino acids. After removal of 1 base from V and 15 bases from J, the junction contained 6 bases not matched to a gene. CDR3 protein: CASSLRIAGGLFF. The CDR3 DNA reads TGCGCCAGCAGCTTGCGGATAGCGGGAGGGCTGTTCTTC.

The CDR3 spells CASSPSSNQPQHF. The CDR3 DNA sequence: TGTGCCAGCAGCCCCTCGAGCAATCAGCCCCAGCATTTT. The chain uses TRBV11-2 and TRBJ1-5; D gene uncertain. Germline V gene sequence: CDR1 SGHAT, CDR2 FQNNGV. The CDR3 sequence is 13 residues long. V was clipped by 5 bases and J by 1 base, with 6 bases between them.

The genes are TRBV19 and TRBJ2-2; D uncertain. Germline-derived CDR1 and CDR2 are LNHDA and SQIVND (reference sequence). With 6 bases removed from V and 1 base from J, the gap between germline ends came to 12 bases. The CDR3 runs to 15 residues. CDR3 nucleotide sequence: TGTGCCAGTAGGGTCTCGCGCATGAACACCGGGGAGCTGTTTTTT. It encodes CASRVSRMNTGELFF.

The chain combines TRBV6-1 with TRBJ1-3, with D hard to call. Germline assignment: CDR1 MNHNS and CDR2 SASEGT. The CDR3 extends over 15 amino acids. Trimming left V 2 bases short and J 1 base short, with 9 bases between. The CDR3: CASSELAGSGNTIYF. The CDR3 DNA sequence: TGTGCCAGCAGTGAACTTGCGGGGTCTGGAAACACCATATATTTT.

This clone was recorded once. The J gene is TRBJ1-6, the V gene TRBV5-4; D is unclear. Germline CDR1 is SGHNT and CDR2 is YYREEE (reference sequence). V was shortened by 0 bases and J by 0 bases, with 10 bases between the two germline ends. The CDR3 contains 17 residues. The CDR3 spells CASSLGRPNSYNSPLHF. The CDR3, as DNA: TGTGCCAGCAGCTTGGGGCGGCCTAACTCCTATAATTCACCCCTCCACTTT.

This clone was counted a single time. The chain couples TRBV4-1 to TRBJ2-7; possibly TRBD1 for D (5 bases). The germline V and J ends were trimmed by 1 base and 4 bases, with 14 bases remaining between them. This CDR3 region has 15 residues. The germline V gene encodes CDR1 MGHRA and CDR2 YSYEKL. The CDR3 nucleotides are TGCGCCAGCAGCCAAGGGACACTCGATTCTTACGAGCAGTACTTC. Protein product: CASSQGTLDSYEQYF.

J is TRBJ1-2 and V is TRBV15; the D is unclear. The CDR3 is 13 amino acids. Trimming took off 7 bases at V and 7 bases at J, with 16 bases between the two ends. Germline-derived CDR1 and CDR2 are LNHNV and YYDKDF (reference sequence). CDR3 residues: CATKSEARSGYTF. CDR3 bases: TGTGCCACCAAATCGGAGGCAAGGAGTGGCTACACCTTC.

This clone was detected once. J is TRBJ2-1 and V is TRBV28, with a weak D call TRBD2 (6 bases). The CDR3 covers 15 residues. CDR1 and CDR2 from the germline V gene are MDHEN and SYDVKM. V lost 8 bases, J lost 0 bases, and 14 bases lay in between. This CDR3 reads CASRGGQGSYNEQFF. CDR3 DNA sequence: TGTGCCAGCCGGGGAGGCCAGGGCTCCTACAATGAGCAGTTCTTC.

This chain connects TRBV27 to TRBJ2-1; weak D call: TRBD2 (5 bases). Germline lookup yields CDR1 MNHEY and CDR2 SMNVEV (reference sequence). The CDR3 totals 14 residues. V shed 3 bases and J shed 2 bases, with 8 bases lying between them. The CDR3 DNA reads TGTGCCAGCAGTTTTAACGGGGCCTACAATGAGCAGTTCTTC. It specifies CASSFNGAYNEQFF.

This chain joins TRBV19 and TRBJ2-7; either TRBD1 or TRBD2 may fit D (5 bases each). The CDR3 is 14 amino acids. Germline CDR1 and CDR2: LNHDA and SQIVND (reference sequence). With 5 bases removed from V and 2 bases from J, the gap between germline ends came to 13 bases. The CDR3 sequence is CASSVGRSAYEQYF. DNA of the CDR3: TGTGCCAGTAGTGTGGGACGGAGCGCCTACGAGCAGTACTTC.

The CDR3 coding sequence is TGTGCCTGGGCTGGACAAGCCGATCAGCCCCAGCATTTT. Translating gives CAWAGQADQPQHF. The J gene is TRBJ1-5, the V gene TRBV30, with D tentatively TRBD1 (5 bases). Germline V lookup: CDR1 GTSNPN, CDR2 SVGIG (reference sequence). This CDR3 contains 13 residues. Trimming took 5 bases from V and 5 from J, leaving 13 bases between them.

This sequence joins TRBV4-3 and TRBJ2-1, with 10 bases that match TRBD2. V lost 1 base, J lost 10 bases, and 7 bases stayed unmatched. This CDR3 is 15 amino acids long. The V gene's germline CDR1 is LGHNA and CDR2 YSLEER. CDR3 sequence: CASSQVLAGEEEQFF. The CDR3 nucleotides are TGCGCCAGCAGCCAAGTCCTAGCGGGAGAGGAGGAGCAGTTCTTC.

This clone was detected once. The gene calls are TRBV5-4 and TRBJ1-1; weak D call: TRBD1 (6 bases). The CDR3 consists of 16 residues. V shed 4 bases and J shed 1 base, with 17 bases lying between them. Germline values: CDR1 SGHNT, CDR2 YYREEE (reference sequence). CDR3 in DNA: TGTGCCAGCAGCCACCCCCCGGGACACAAGAACACTGAAGCTTTCTTT. This translates into CASSHPPGHKNTEAFF.

The rearrangement joins TRBV10-3 to TRBJ2-1; the match to TRBD2 covers 11 bases. CDR3 length equals 15 residues. The V gene end was trimmed by 5 bases and the J gene end by 7 bases; junction bases not matched to a gene: 7. The V gene's germline CDR1 is ENHRY and CDR2 SYGVKD. CDR3: CAISKLAGGQNEQFF. As DNA, the CDR3 is TGTGCCATCAGTAAGCTAGCGGGAGGACAGAATGAGCAGTTCTTC.